This T cell receptor beta chain comes out of a study of blood T cell repertoires in COVID-19. Across the whole study: Samples taken during acute and convalescent COVID-19 were collected in the United States, Italy and Spain. Sources were T cells, B-cell-depleted T cells, or PBMCs; the material itself was cDNA or gDNA.

TCRdb keeps only in-frame clones here, not all; method: immunoSEQ multiplex PCR. The table has 230,000 or so clones, 75% to 85% seen once. The CDR3 length is 15 residues. The germline V gene has CDR1 LNHDA and CDR2 SQIVND (reference sequence). Trimming removed 5 bases from V and 7 bases from J; junction bases left unmatched: 9. This clonotype was sampled from a man aged 35-49 years who had recovered from COVID-19. The material sequenced was peripheral blood. The chain combines TRBV19 with TRBJ2-7; 12 nucleotides match TRBD1. CDR3 region: CASSPPGQGALEQYF. The CDR3 DNA is TGTGCCAGTAGTCCACCGGGACAGGGGGCGCTTGAGCAGTACTTC.